This TCR beta chain stems from a study of blood T cell repertoires in COVID-19. This clone was seen only once. CDR1 is MNHNY and CDR2 is SVGAGI in the germline V gene (reference sequence). The CDR3 spans 17 residues. Trimming cost V 5 bases and J 4 bases; bases outside gene matches: 14. Authors' methods: For nucleated cells, counts were estimated from reference gene primer amplification. Sequenced by immunoSEQ multiplex PCR; TCRdb stores in-frame clones only, minus some. That table supplies the V and J calls and clone size; D and trimming were determined from the DNA. Of 65,000 to 85,000 clones listed, 80% to 90% are singletons.

The genes are TRBV6-6 and TRBJ1-2, with TRBD1 identical over 9 bases. This sequence originates from a man aged 45-65 years with acute or convalescent COVID-19. Specimen: peripheral blood. This CDR3 reads CASSRIQSGTGSYGYTF. In nucleotides, the CDR3 is TGTGCCAGCAGTCGAATACAATCCGGGACAGGGAGCTATGGCTACACCTTC.